A few counts support the clone carrying this T cell receptor beta chain. This entry is derived from a study of blood T cell repertoires in COVID-19. Per the study methods: Amplification of reference gene primers provided the estimated nucleated cell counts. Measured with immunoSEQ multiplex PCR; TCRdb has only the in-frame clones, and not every one. For V, J and clone size, that table is used; D and trimming come from the DNA. Counted here are some 210,000 clones, 75% to 85% occurring once; the ten biggest clones make up 3.5% to 5.5%. All enrollees were about 18 to 89 years old and from some 24 US areas. The CDR3 is 12 amino acids. Deletions cut 0 bases from V and 7 bases from J, with 8 bases between. In germline, CDR1 is SGHRS, CDR2 YFSETQ.

Sequenced sample: PBMCs or T cells enriched from blood (not recorded which). V is TRBV5-1 and J is TRBJ2-7; TRBD2 might be the D (5 bases). The TCR was taken from a man aged 25 to 40 with acute COVID-19. The CDR3: CASSLAGTEQYF. DNA for the CDR3: TGCGCCAGCAGCTTGGCGGGAACTGAGCAGTACTTC.